These 2 T cell receptor beta chains came from one sample sequenced in a study of cytomegalovirus exposure and HLA in healthy donors. The PCR was carried out with 60 Vbeta primers and 13 Jbeta primers. Repertoires were generated with immunoSEQ multiplex PCR, while TCRdb's copy carries only in-frame clones and drops some. Among roughly 150,000 clones listed, 70% to 85% were seen once. The sample taken for sequencing was PBMCs. The receptor source for this set is a man between 35 and 55 years old in good health and CMV-seropositive.

V gene TRBV18 combines with J gene TRBJ1-1; 7 bases fit TRBD1. The CDR3 totals 12 residues. The germline CDR1 and CDR2 sequences are KGHSH and LQKENI. Trimming cost V 2 bases and J 6 bases; bases outside gene matches: 0. The CDR3 loop is CASSPRGPEAFF. DNA of the CDR3: TGTGCCAGCTCACCAAGGGGGCCTGAAGCTTTCTTT.

This sequence joins TRBV2 and TRBJ2-1; 8 positions match TRBD2. The ends lost 7 bases at V and 2 bases at J; junction bases unmatched: 7. This CDR3 is built from 15 residues. Germline V gene data show CDR1 as SNHLY and CDR2 as FYNNEI. This chain's CDR3 is CASIRSGGPYNEQFF. CDR3 bases: TGTGCCAGCATCCGAAGCGGGGGACCCTACAATGAGCAGTTCTTC.